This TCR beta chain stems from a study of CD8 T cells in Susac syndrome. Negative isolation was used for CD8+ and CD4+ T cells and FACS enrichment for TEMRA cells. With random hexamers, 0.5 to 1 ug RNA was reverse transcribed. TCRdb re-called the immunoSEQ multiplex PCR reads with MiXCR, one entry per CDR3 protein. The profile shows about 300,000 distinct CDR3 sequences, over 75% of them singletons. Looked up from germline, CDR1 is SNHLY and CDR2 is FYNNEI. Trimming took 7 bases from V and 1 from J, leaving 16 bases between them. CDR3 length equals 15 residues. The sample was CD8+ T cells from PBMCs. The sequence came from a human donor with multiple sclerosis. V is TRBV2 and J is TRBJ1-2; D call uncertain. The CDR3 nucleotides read TGTGCCAGCATTGGTACCTTGAGCATTAACTATGGCTACACCTTC. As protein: CASIGTLSINYGYTF.